The T cell receptor (beta chain) described here comes from a study of vaccination effects on CD4 cells after COVID-19. Study findings and constraints: The study had few convalescent patients and no early post-infection timepoints. At late timepoints after vaccination, vaccine- and infection-induced clones shrank markedly.

The CDR3 has 14 residues. Trimming left V 5 bases short and J 2 bases short, with 13 bases between. Germline V lookup: CDR1 MNHEY, CDR2 SVGAGI. This clone was observed a single time. Its specificity is not known. Assay: immunoSEQ multiplex PCR; the TCRdb copy retains only in-frame clones and omits some. The sample shows 25,000 to 30,000 clones, approximately 79% of them seen only once. Prior to sequencing, the ViraFEST assay stimulated PBMC with viral peptide pools, which expanded the antigen-specific CD4+ T cells. The authors isolated CD4+ T cells after approximately 9 days of culture. The cohort was immunized with two doses of either the BNT162b2 or mRNA-1273 vaccine. All vaccine recipients tested negative for nucleocapsid antibodies and had never contracted SARS-CoV-2 infection. Each well held 1.5 million to 2.5 million PBMC cultured with around 9.2 ug/ml peptides and roughly 10 IU/ml IL-2.

This receptor was taken from a human donor who received a COVID-19 vaccine. Some clones in this sample may be carry-over from other donors' samples. This chain connects TRBV6-5 to TRBJ2-7; perhaps TRBD1 as D (6 bases). The material sequenced was CD4+ T cells from PBMCs cultured with SARS-CoV-2 spike peptides, taken after COVID-19 vaccination. The CDR3 loop is CASSPRQGPYEQYV. CDR3 bases: TGTGCCAGCAGTCCCCGGCAGGGGCCCTACGAGCAGTACGTC.